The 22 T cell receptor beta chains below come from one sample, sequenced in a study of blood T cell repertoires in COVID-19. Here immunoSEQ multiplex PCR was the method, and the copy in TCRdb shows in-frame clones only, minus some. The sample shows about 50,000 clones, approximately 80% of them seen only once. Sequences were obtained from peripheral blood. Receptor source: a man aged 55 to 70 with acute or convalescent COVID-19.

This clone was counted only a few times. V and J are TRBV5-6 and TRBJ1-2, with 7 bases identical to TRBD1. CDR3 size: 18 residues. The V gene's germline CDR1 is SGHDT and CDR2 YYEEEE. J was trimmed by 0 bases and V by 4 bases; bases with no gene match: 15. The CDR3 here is CASSVFRDRESTNYGYTF. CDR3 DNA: TGTGCCAGCAGCGTCTTCCGAGACAGGGAGAGTACTAACTATGGCTACACCTTC.

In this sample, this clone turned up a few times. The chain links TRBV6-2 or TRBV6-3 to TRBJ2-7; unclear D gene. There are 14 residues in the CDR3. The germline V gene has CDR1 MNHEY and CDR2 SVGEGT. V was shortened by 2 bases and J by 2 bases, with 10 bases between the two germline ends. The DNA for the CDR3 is TGTGCCAGCAGTTACGGCCAGATTCCCTACGAGCAGTACTTC. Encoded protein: CASSYGQIPYEQYF.

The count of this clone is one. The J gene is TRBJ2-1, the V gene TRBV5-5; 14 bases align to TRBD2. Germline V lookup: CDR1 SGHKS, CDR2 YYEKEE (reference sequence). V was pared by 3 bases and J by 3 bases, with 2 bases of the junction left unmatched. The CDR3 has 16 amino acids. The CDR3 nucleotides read TGTGCCAGCAGCTGGACTAGCGGGGGGTACTACAATGAGCAGTTCTTC. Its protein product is CASSWTSGGYYNEQFF.

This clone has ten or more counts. The CDR3 protein is CASSWYREGSPLHF. CDR3 DNA: TGTGCCAGTAGTTGGTACAGGGAGGGTTCACCCCTCCACTTT. The chain has TRBV19 and TRBJ1-6, with D perhaps TRBD1 (6 bases). V lost 5 bases and J lost 9, with 14 bases in between. The CDR3 sequence is 14 residues long. CDR1 and CDR2 (germline): LNHDA, SQIVND (reference sequence).

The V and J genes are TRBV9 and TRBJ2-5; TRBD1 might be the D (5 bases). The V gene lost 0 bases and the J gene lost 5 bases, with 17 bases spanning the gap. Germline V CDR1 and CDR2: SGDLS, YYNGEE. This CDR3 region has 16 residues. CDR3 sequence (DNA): TGTGCCAGCAGCGTAGCTACCCCGGCAGGGCGGGAGACCCAGTACTTC. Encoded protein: CASSVATPAGRETQYF.

The CDR3 spells CASSSTTGGSTEAFF. The CDR3 DNA reads as TGTGCCAGCAGCTCGACGACAGGGGGATCAACTGAAGCTTTCTTT. The V gene is TRBV7-2, the J gene TRBJ1-1, with 9 bases lining up with TRBD1. The CDR3 is 15 amino acids. Germline CDR1 reads SGHTA; CDR2 reads FQGNSA. Unmatched junction bases numbered 8, after V lost 4 bases and J lost 5 bases.

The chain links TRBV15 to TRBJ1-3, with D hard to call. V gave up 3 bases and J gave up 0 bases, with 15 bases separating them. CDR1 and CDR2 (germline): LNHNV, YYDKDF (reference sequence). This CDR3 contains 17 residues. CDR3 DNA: TGTGCCACCAGCAGCCCCTTCTCAGGTGTCTCTGGAAACACCATATATTTT. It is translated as CATSSPFSGVSGNTIYF.

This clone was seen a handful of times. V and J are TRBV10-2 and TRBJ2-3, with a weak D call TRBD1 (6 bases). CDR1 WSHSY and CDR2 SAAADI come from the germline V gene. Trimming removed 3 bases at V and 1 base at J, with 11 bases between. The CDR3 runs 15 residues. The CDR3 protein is CASSEQPGGTDTQYF. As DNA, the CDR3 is TGCGCCAGCAGTGAACAGCCAGGGGGCACAGATACGCAGTATTTT.

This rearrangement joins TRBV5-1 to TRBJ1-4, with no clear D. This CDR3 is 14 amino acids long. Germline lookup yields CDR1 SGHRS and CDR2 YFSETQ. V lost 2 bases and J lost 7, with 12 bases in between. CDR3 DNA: TGCGCCAGCAGCTTTTCGGGGAAAGGTGAAAAACTGTTTTTT. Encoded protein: CASSFSGKGEKLFF.

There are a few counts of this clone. CDR3 sequence (DNA): TGCAGTGCTAGCGTCTATGGCTACACCTTC. This encodes CSASVYGYTF. V is TRBV20-1 and J is TRBJ1-2; D is unclear. Looked up from germline, CDR1 is DFQATT and CDR2 is SNEGSKA (reference sequence). The CDR3 consists of 10 residues. Trimming shortened V by 3 bases and J by 4 bases, and 3 bases separated the two germline ends.

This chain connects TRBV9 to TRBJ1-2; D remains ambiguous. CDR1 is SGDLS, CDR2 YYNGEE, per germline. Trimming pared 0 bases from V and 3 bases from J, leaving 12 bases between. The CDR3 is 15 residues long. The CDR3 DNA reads TGTGCCAGCAGCGTAGAGCCATCGAGAGACTATGGCTACACCTTC. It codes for CASSVEPSRDYGYTF. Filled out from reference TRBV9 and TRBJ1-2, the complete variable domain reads DSGVTQTPKHLITATGQRVTLRCSPRSGDLSVYWYQQSLDQGLQFLIQYYNGEERAKGNILERFSAQQFPDLHSELNLSSLELGDSALYFCASSVEPSRDYGYTFGSGTRLTVV.

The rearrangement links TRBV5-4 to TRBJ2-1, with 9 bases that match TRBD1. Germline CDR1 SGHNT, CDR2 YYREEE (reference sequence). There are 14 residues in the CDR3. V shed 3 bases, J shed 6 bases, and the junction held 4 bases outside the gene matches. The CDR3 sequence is CASSSVGQGNEQFF. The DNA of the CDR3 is TGTGCCAGCAGCTCGGTGGGACAGGGCAATGAGCAGTTCTTC.

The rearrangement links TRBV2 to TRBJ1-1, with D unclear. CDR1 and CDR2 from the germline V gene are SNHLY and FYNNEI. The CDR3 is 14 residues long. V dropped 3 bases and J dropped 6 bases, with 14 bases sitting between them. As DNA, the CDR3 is TGTGCCAGCAGTGAGGTCAGAAAGTACGCTGAAGCTTTCTTT. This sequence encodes CASSEVRKYAEAFF.

The CDR3 bases are TGTGCCAGCAGCCGGGACAGGGGCAATTCACCCCTCCACTTT. Protein product: CASSRDRGNSPLHF. V is TRBV2 and J is TRBJ1-6; 10 bases are shared with TRBD1. V shed 6 bases and J 7 bases; nucleotides not matched to a gene: 3. Germline V gene data show CDR1 as SNHLY and CDR2 as FYNNEI. CDR3 length: 14 residues.

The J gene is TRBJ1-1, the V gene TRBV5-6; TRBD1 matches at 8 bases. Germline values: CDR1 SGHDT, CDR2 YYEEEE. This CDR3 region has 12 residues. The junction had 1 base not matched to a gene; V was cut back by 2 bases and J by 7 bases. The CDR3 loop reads CASSFGQGEAFF. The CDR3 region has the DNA TGTGCCAGCAGCTTCGGACAGGGTGAAGCTTTCTTT. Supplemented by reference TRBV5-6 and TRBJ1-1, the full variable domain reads DAGVTQSPTHLIKTRGQQVTLRCSPKSGHDTVSWYQQALGQGPQFIFQYYEEEERQRGNFPDRFSGHQFPNYSSELNVNALLLGDSALYLCASSFGQGEAFFGQGTRLTVV.

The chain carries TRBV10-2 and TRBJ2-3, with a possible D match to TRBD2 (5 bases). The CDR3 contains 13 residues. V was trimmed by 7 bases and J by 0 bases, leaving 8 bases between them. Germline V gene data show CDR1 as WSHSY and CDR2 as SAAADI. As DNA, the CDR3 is TGCGCCAGCACGGACTCTAGCACAGATACGCAGTATTTT. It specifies CASTDSSTDTQYF.

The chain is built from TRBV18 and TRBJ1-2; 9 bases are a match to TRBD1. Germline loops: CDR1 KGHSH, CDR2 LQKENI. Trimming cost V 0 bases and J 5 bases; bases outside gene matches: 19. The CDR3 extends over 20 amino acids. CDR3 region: CASSPPPGSKTGGTAYGYTF. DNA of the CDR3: TGTGCCAGCTCACCACCGCCTGGCTCCAAGACAGGGGGAACCGCGTATGGCTACACCTTC.

The CDR3 protein is CASSRGGVGDEKLFF. The DNA of the CDR3 is TGTGCCAGCAGCCGCGGAGGGGTTGGGGATGAAAAACTGTTTTTT. The genes are TRBV7-2 and TRBJ1-4, with a tentative D call TRBD1 (5 bases). Trimming pared 5 bases from V and 6 bases from J, leaving 16 bases between. Germline V gene lookup returns CDR1 SGHTA and CDR2 FQGNSA. This CDR3 has 15 residues.

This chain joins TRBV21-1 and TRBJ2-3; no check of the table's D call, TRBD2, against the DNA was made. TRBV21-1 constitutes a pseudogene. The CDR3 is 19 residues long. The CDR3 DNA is TGTGCCAGCAGCGGTACTTCGGGGTACAGACGCCTTAGCACAGATACGCAGTATTTT. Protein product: CASSGTSGYRRLSTDTQYF.

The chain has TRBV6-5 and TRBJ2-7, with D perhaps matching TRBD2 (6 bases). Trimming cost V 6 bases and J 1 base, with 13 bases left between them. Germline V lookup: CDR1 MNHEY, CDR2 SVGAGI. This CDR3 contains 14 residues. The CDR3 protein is CASRRDPWSYEQYF. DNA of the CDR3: TGTGCCAGCAGGCGGGACCCCTGGTCCTACGAGCAGTACTTC.

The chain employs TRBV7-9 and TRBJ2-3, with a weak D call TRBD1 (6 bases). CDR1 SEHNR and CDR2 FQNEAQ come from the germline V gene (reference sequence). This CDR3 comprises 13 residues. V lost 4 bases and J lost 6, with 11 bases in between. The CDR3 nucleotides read TGTGCCAGCAGCTCCAATAGGGGGGATACGCAGTATTTT. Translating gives CASSSNRGDTQYF.

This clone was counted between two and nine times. The CDR3 DNA sequence: TGTGCCAGCTCACCAAGGACAGCCAAGTCGGACACTGAAGCTTTCTTT. Amino acids: CASSPRTAKSDTEAFF. The chain uses TRBV18 and TRBJ1-1, with D maybe TRBD1 (6 bases). The CDR3 runs 16 residues. CDR1 is KGHSH, CDR2 LQKENI, per germline. V gave up 2 bases and J gave up 3 bases, with 16 bases separating them.